This T cell receptor beta chain is drawn from a study of blood T cells in healthy people across ages. Overall study findings and caveats: A strong correlation was seen between TCR beta diversity and naive T cell percentage.

A word on this clonotype: Its matching antigen is unknown.

The CDR3 is 14 residues long. Germline V gives CDR1 SGHRS, CDR2 YFSETQ. V was cut by 4 bases and J by 7 bases, with 15 bases left in between. Through a sample-barcoded 5' primer and a J-beta primer mix, a second PCR was run for roughly 7 to 12 cycles. TCRdb recomputed calls from the 5' RACE reads with MiXCR, one row per CDR3 protein. The table has roughly 930,000 distinct CDR3 sequences, around 48% seen once; the top ten hold about an eighth. Each donor had 8 to 10 milliliters of peripheral blood drawn. The clonotype was recovered from a man under 40 in good health. V and J are TRBV5-1 and TRBJ2-1; D may be TRBD2 (6 bases). The source material was blood. The chain's CDR3 is CASSTGGPANEQFF. In nucleotides, the CDR3 is TGCGCCAGCAGCACCGGGGGACCCGCGAATGAGCAGTTCTTC.